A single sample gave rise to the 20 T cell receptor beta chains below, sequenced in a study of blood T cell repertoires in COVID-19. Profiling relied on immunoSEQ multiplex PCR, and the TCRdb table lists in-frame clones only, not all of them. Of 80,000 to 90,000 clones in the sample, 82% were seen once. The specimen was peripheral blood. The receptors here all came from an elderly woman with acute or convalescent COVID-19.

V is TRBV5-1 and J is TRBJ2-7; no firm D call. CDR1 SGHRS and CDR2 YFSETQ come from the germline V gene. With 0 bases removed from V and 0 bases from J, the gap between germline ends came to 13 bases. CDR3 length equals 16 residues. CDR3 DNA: TGCGCCAGCAGCTTGGGTAGAGGTCAGAGCTCCTACGAGCAGTACTTC. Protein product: CASSLGRGQSSYEQYF.

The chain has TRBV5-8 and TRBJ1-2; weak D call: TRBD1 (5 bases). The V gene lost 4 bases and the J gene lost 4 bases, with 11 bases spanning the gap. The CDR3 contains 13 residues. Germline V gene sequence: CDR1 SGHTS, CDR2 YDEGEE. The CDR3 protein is CASSRDSPYGYTF. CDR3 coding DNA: TGTGCCAGCAGCCGGGACTCCCCCTATGGCTACACCTTC.

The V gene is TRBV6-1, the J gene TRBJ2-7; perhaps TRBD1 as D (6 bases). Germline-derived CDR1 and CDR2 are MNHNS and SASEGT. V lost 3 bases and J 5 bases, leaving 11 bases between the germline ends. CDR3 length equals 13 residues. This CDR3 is CASSDRGIHEQYF. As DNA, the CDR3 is TGTGCCAGCAGTGACAGGGGAATCCACGAGCAGTACTTC.

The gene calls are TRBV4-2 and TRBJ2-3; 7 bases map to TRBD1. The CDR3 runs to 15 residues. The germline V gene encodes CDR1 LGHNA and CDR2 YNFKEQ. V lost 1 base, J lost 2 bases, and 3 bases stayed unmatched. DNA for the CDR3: TGTGCCAGCAGCCAAGGAGACAGGGTCACAGATACGCAGTATTTT. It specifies CASSQGDRVTDTQYF.

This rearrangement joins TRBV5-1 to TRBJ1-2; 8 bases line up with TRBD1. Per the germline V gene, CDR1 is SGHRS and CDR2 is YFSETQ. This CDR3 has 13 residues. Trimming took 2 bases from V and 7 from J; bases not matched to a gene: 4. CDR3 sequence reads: CASSLGQGFGYTF. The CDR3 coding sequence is TGCGCCAGCAGCTTAGGACAGGGATTTGGCTACACCTTC.

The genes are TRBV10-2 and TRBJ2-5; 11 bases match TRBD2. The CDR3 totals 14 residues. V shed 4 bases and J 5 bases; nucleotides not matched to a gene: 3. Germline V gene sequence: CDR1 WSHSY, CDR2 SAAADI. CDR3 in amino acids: CASSATSGSETQYF. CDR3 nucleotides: TGCGCCAGCAGTGCTACTAGCGGGAGCGAGACCCAGTACTTC.

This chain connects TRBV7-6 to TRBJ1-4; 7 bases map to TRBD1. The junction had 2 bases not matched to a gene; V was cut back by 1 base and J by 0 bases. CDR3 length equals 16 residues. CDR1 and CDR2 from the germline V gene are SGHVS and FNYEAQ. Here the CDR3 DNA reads TGTGCCAGCAGCTTAGGAGGGGGCACAACTAATGAAAAACTGTTTTTT. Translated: CASSLGGGTTNEKLFF.

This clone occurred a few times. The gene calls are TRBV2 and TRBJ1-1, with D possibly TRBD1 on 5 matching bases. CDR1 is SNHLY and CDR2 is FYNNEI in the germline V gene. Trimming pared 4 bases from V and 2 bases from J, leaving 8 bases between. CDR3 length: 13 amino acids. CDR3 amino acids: CASSGQTNTEAFF. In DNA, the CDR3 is TGTGCCAGCAGTGGACAGACAAACACTGAAGCTTTCTTT. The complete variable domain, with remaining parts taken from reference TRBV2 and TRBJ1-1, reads EPEVTQTPSHQVTQMGQEVILRCVPISNHLYFYWYRQILGQKVEFLVSFYNNEISEKSEIFDDQFSVERPDGSNFTLKIRSTKLEDSAMYFCASSGQTNTEAFFGQGTRLTVV.

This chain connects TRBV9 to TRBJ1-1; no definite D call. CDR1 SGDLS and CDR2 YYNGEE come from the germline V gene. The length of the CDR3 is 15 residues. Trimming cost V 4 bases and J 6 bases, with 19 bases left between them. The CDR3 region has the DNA TGTGCCAGCAGCCCCCTCTCGATGGAGGCATCTGAAGCTTTCTTT. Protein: CASSPLSMEASEAFF.

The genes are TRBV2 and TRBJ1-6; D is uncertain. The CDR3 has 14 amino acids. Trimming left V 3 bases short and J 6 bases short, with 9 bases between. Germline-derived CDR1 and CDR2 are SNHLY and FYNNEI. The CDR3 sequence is CASSEFGSNSPLHF. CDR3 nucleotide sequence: TGTGCCAGCAGTGAGTTCGGGAGTAATTCACCCCTCCACTTT.

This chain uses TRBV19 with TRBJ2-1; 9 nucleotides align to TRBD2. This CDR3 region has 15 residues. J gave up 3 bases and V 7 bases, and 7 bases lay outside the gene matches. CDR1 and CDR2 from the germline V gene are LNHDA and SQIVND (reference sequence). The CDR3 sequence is CASKETSGFYNEQFF. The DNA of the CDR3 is TGTGCCAGTAAGGAGACTAGCGGCTTCTACAATGAGCAGTTCTTC.

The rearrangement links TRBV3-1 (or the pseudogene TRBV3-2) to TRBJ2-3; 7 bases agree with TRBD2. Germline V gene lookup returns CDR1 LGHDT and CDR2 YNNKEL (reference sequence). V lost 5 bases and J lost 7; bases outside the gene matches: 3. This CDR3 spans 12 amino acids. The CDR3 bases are TGTGCCAGCAGCGCTAGCGGAAATACGCAGTATTTT. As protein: CASSASGNTQYF.

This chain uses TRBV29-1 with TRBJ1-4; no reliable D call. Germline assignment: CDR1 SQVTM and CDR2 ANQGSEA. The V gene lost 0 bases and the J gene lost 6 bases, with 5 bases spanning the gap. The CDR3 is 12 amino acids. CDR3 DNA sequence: TGCAGCGTTGAAGACCCCTATGAAAAACTGTTTTTT. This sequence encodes CSVEDPYEKLFF. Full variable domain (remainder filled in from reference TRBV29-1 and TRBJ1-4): SAVISQKPSRDICQRGTSLTIQCQVDSQVTMMFWYRQQPGQSLTLIATANQGSEATYESGFVIDKFPISRPNLTFSTLTVSNMSPEDSSIYLCSVEDPYEKLFFGSGTQLSVL.

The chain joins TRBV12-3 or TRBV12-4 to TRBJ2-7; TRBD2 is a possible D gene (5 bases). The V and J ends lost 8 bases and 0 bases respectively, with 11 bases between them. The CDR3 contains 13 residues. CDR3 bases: TGTGCCAGCGGCAAACGGGGCTCCTACGAGCAGTACTTC. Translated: CASGKRGSYEQYF.

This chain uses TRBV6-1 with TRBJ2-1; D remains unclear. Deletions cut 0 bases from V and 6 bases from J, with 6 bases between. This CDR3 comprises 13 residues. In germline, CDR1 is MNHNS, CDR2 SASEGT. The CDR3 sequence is CASSEAPLNEQFF. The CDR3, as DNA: TGTGCCAGCAGTGAAGCTCCCCTCAATGAGCAGTTCTTC.

CDR3 sequence: CASSSTRYEQYF. The CDR3 DNA reads TGTGCCAGCAGCTCGACTAGGTACGAGCAGTACTTC. The chain couples TRBV28 to TRBJ2-7; D may be TRBD2 (6 bases). The V end lost 6 bases, the J end lost 4 bases, and 10 bases lay between the germline ends. Per the germline V gene, CDR1 is MDHEN and CDR2 is SYDVKM. The CDR3 consists of 12 residues.

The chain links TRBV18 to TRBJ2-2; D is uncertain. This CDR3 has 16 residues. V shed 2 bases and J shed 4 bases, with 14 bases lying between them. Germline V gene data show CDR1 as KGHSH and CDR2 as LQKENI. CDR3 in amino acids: CASSPGFQTLTGELFF. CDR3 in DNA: TGTGCCAGCTCACCAGGTTTCCAGACTCTCACCGGGGAGCTGTTTTTT.

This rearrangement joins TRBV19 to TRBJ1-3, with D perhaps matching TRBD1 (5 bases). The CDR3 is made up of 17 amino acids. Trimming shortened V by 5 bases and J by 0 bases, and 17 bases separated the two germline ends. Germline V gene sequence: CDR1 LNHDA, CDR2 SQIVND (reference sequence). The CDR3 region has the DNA TGTGCCAGTAGTCCCCTAGGGGTAGGCAGCTCTGGAAACACCATATATTTT. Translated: CASSPLGVGSSGNTIYF.

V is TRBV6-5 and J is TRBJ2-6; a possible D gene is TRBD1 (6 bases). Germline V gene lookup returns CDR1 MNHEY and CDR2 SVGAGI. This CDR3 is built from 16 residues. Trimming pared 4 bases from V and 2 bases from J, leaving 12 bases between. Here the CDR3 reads CASSFHRVAGANVLTF. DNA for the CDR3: TGTGCCAGCAGTTTTCACAGGGTAGCTGGGGCCAACGTCCTGACTTTC.

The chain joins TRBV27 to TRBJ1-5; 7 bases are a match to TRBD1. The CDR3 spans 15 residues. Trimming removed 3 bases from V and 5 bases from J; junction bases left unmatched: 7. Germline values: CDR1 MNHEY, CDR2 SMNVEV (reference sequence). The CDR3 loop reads CASSFTGVADQPQHF. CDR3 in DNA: TGTGCCAGCAGTTTCACAGGGGTAGCTGATCAGCCCCAGCATTTT.